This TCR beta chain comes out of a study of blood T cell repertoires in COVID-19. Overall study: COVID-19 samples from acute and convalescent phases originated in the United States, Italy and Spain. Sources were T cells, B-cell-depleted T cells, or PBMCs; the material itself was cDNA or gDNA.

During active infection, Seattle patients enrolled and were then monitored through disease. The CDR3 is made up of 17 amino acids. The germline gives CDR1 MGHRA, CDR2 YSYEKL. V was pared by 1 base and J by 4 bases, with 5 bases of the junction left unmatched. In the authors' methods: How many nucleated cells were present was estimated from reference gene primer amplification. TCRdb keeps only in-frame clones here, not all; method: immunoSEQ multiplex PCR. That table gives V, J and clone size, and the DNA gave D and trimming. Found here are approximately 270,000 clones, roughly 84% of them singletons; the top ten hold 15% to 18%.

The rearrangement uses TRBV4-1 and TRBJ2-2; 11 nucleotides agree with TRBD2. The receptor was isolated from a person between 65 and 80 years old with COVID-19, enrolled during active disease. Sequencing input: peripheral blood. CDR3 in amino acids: CASSQGLAGGITGELFF. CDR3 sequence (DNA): TGCGCCAGCAGCCAAGGCCTAGCGGGGGGAATCACCGGGGAGCTGTTTTTT.